This TCR beta chain was recovered during a study of shared clonotypes between healthy human individuals. Details on this clone: Its antigen remains unidentified.

Findings of the study overall: Lower generation probabilities were found for non-shared clonotypes than for those shared by all four donors. Relative to memory subsets, naive subsets generally showed larger estimated richness. Collection of samples was limited to blood; tissue repertoires likely differ.

CDR1 is MGHRA, CDR2 YSYEKL, per germline. The CDR3 runs to 14 residues. V dropped 5 bases and J dropped 6 bases, with 14 bases sitting between them. It was CD45RO-negative cells, positively selected for CCR7, that made up naive CD8 cells, with terminally differentiated effector memory CD45RA+ cells excluded. In replicate PCRs of sorted subsets, approximately 210 ng DNA, approximately 32,000 T cell genomes, was used. The repertoire was sequenced with immunoSEQ multiplex PCR; TCRdb's copy has only in-frame clones and lacks some. The repertoire consists of about 1,900,000 clones, with just under 95% occurring once and the leading ten covering 1.2%.

Sequencing input: naive CD8+ T cells sorted from blood. The TCR comes from a man aged 18 to 29 in good health. The chain employs TRBV4-1 and TRBJ2-1; a possible D gene is TRBD2 (5 bases). The CDR3: CASSYQEAVNEQFF. CDR3 nucleotides: TGCGCCAGCAGCTATCAGGAGGCGGTCAATGAGCAGTTCTTC.